The 2 T cell receptor beta chains given below trace back to one sample, sequenced in a study of T cells after somatic rescue of genetic block. Profiled with immunoSEQ multiplex PCR; TCRdb holds only in-frame clones, not every one. This table holds some 74,000 clones, under 95% found once. The sequencing sample was made of peripheral blood mononuclear cells (PBMCs). Receptor source: a man aged 25 to 40.

The chain links TRBV29-1 to TRBJ2-2, with 8 positions matching TRBD2. The CDR3 is 15 amino acids. CDR1 is SQVTM and CDR2 is ANQGSEA in the germline V gene. J gave up 0 bases and V 4 bases, and 4 bases lay outside the gene matches. CDR3: CSVGPGGTNTGELFF. As DNA, the CDR3 is TGCAGCGTTGGCCCGGGGGGGACGAACACCGGGGAGCTGTTTTTT.

This clone appeared a single time. The rearrangement joins TRBV2 to TRBJ1-4, with D perhaps matching TRBD1 (6 bases). The CDR3 has 13 residues. The V gene's germline CDR1 is SNHLY and CDR2 FYNNEI. Between the trimmed V and J ends, which lost 3 bases and 7 bases, there was a span of 9 bases. CDR3 bases: TGTGCCAGCAGTGAGAGGGGGGGTGAAAAACTGTTTTTT. Its protein product is CASSERGGEKLFF.